The clone carrying this T cell receptor beta chain is classed as large. Its antigen is still unknown. Repertoires were generated with immunoSEQ multiplex PCR, while TCRdb's copy carries only in-frame clones and drops some. Of about a thousand clones listed, around 35% are singletons. With 6 bases removed from V and 2 bases from J, the gap between germline ends came to 7 bases. Per germline, CDR1 MNHGY and CDR2 SAAAGT. This CDR3 contains 12 residues. The sample originates from a study of T cells in localized non-small cell lung cancer. Findings and limits, study-wide: Uninvolved adjacent lung showed peak T cell clonality, exceeding tumor. Adjacent lung was found to contain a median approximately 50 of the top 100 tumor clones.

The chain is built from TRBV6-8 and TRBJ1-2; D is ambiguous. This TCR was recovered from a male donor at least 60 years old with stage II squamous cell lung carcinoma. The material was lung tumor tissue, obtained before any cancer treatment. CDR3 protein: CASSLGNYGYTF. CDR3 sequence (DNA): TGTGCCAGCAGCCTCGGGAACTATGGCTACACCTTC.